The 26 T cell receptor beta chains given below trace back to one sample, sequenced in a study of blood T cell repertoires in COVID-19. Assay: immunoSEQ multiplex PCR; the TCRdb copy retains only in-frame clones and omits some. The profile shows about 150,000 clones, 84% of them singletons. The sequenced material came from peripheral blood. The source is a woman in her 50s in a cohort sampled during active or convalescent COVID-19.

The chain couples TRBV19 to TRBJ1-4; D may be TRBD1 (6 bases). Trimming cost V 4 bases and J 0 bases, with 18 bases left between them. The CDR3 has 18 residues. Per the germline V gene, CDR1 is LNHDA and CDR2 is SQIVND (reference sequence). This CDR3 is CASSRTRGGTATNEKLFF. CDR3 DNA sequence: TGTGCCAGTAGTAGGACCAGGGGCGGAACTGCAACTAATGAAAAACTGTTTTTT.

This clone was picked up one time. The V and J genes are TRBV3-1 (or the pseudogene TRBV3-2) and TRBJ1-2; the match to TRBD1 covers 10 bases. Trimming at V came to 5 bases and at J to 7 bases, leaving 4 bases not matched to a gene. Per the germline V gene, CDR1 is LGHDT and CDR2 is YNNKEL (reference sequence). There are 13 residues in the CDR3. The CDR3 coding sequence is TGTGCCAGCAGCAGACAGGGGGCGGGTGGCTACACCTTC. It encodes CASSRQGAGGYTF.

The V call is TRBV2, the J call TRBJ1-5, with TRBD1 as a possible D gene (6 bases). Germline assignment: CDR1 SNHLY and CDR2 FYNNEI. V shed 8 bases and J shed 9 bases, with 20 bases lying between them. CDR3 length equals 14 residues. The CDR3 loop reads CASVGQLGSSPQHF. CDR3 DNA sequence: TGTGCCAGCGTAGGACAGTTAGGTTCATCGCCCCAGCATTTT.

This clone was seen a handful of times. The rearrangement joins TRBV6-1 to TRBJ2-4; possibly TRBD2 for D (6 bases). This CDR3 has 18 residues. V was shortened by 2 bases and J by 1 base, with 18 bases between the two germline ends. Germline CDR1 reads MNHNS; CDR2 reads SASEGT. The CDR3 coding sequence is TGTGCCAGCAGTGAACATCTAGGGCTTCGGGAGGCCAAAAACATTCAGTACTTC. Amino acids: CASSEHLGLREAKNIQYF.

The V call is TRBV5-1, the J call TRBJ2-7; a possible D gene is TRBD1 (6 bases). This CDR3 region has 13 residues. Between the trimmed V and J ends, which lost 2 bases and 5 bases, there was a span of 11 bases. Per germline, CDR1 SGHRS and CDR2 YFSETQ. The DNA for the CDR3 is TGCGCCAGCAGCTTCACAGGGACGGACGAGCAGTACTTC. Its protein product is CASSFTGTDEQYF.

The gene calls are TRBV6-4 and TRBJ2-2; 8 bases match TRBD2. The CDR3 length is 14 residues. V lost 6 bases to trimming and J lost 1 base; unmatched junction nucleotides: 1. The germline CDR1 and CDR2 sequences are MRHNA and SNTAGT. The CDR3 DNA follows: TGTGCCAGCAGCCGGGGGGGGAACACCGGGGAGCTGTTTTTT. It specifies CASSRGGNTGELFF.

This clone appeared a single time. The V call is TRBV5-5, the J call TRBJ2-7; D may be TRBD2 (6 bases). This CDR3 contains 13 residues. The germline gives CDR1 SGHKS, CDR2 YYEKEE (reference sequence). Trimming took 1 base from V and 5 from J, leaving 10 bases between them. The CDR3 region is CASSLHSGDEQYF. The DNA of the CDR3 is TGTGCCAGCAGCTTGCATTCGGGAGACGAGCAGTACTTC.

This clone was picked up one time. The CDR3 region has the DNA TGTGCCAGCTCTCCGAGCTCCTATAATTCACCCCTCCACTTT. Encoded protein: CASSPSSYNSPLHF. This chain links TRBV18 with TRBJ1-6; D call uncertain. CDR3 length: 14 residues. The V end lost 6 bases, the J end lost 0 bases, and 6 bases lay between the germline ends. CDR1 and CDR2 from the germline V gene are KGHSH and LQKENI.

This clone was observed once. The genes are TRBV30 and TRBJ2-2; no firm D call. With 6 bases removed from V and 1 base from J, the gap between germline ends came to 9 bases. Germline-derived CDR1 and CDR2 are GTSNPN and SVGIG (reference sequence). The CDR3 has 13 amino acids. The CDR3 here is CACRHLNTGELFF. The CDR3 DNA reads as TGTGCCTGCAGGCATTTGAACACCGGGGAGCTGTTTTTT.

The chain joins TRBV6-5 to TRBJ2-3; 8 positions agree with TRBD2. V gave up 6 bases and J gave up 3 bases; unmatched junction bases: 8. The CDR3 is made up of 15 amino acids. Germline assignment: CDR1 MNHEY and CDR2 SVGAGI. The CDR3 loop is CASRLGTRGTDTQYF. CDR3 bases: TGTGCCAGCAGACTCGGGACTAGAGGTACAGATACGCAGTATTTT.

A single count supports this clone. V gene TRBV9 combines with J gene TRBJ1-1, with 7 bases matching TRBD1. The CDR3 is made up of 16 amino acids. Germline V gives CDR1 SGDLS, CDR2 YYNGEE. After removal of 3 bases from V and 1 base from J, the junction contained 9 bases not matched to a gene. CDR3: CASSAWQGVRNTEAFF. The CDR3 bases are TGTGCCAGCAGCGCCTGGCAGGGGGTGAGGAACACTGAAGCTTTCTTT.

The chain couples TRBV6-2 or TRBV6-3 to TRBJ1-1; D might be TRBD1 (5 bases). The germline gives CDR1 MNHEY, CDR2 SVGEGT. Trimming cost V 0 bases and J 3 bases, with 11 bases left between them. This CDR3 is 15 amino acids long. The CDR3 protein is CASSYSRQLHTEAFF. DNA of the CDR3: TGTGCCAGCAGTTACTCGCGACAGCTACACACTGAAGCTTTCTTT.

The chain is built from TRBV18 and TRBJ2-1; D gene unclear. The CDR3 has 11 amino acids. Deletions cut 6 bases from V and 6 bases from J, with 6 bases between. Germline CDR1 reads KGHSH; CDR2 reads LQKENI. CDR3 sequence reads: CASSLANEQFF. CDR3 in DNA: TGTGCCAGCTCCTTAGCCAATGAGCAGTTCTTC.

V usage is TRBV11-3 and J usage is TRBJ1-3, with D hard to call. The V gene's germline CDR1 is SGHNT and CDR2 YENEEA. This CDR3 contains 14 residues. With 5 bases removed from V and 1 base from J, the gap between germline ends came to 9 bases. CDR3 sequence: CASSAAGSGNTIYF. The CDR3 DNA reads TGTGCCAGCAGCGCCGCCGGGTCTGGAAACACCATATATTTT.

The chain carries TRBV5-1 and TRBJ2-4; the D gene is possibly TRBD1 (6 bases). The germline gives CDR1 SGHRS, CDR2 YFSETQ. The CDR3 consists of 14 residues. Trimming left V 4 bases short and J 11 bases short, with 19 bases between. CDR3 nucleotide sequence: TGCGCCAGCAGCCCGAAAGGGACACCCGGCGTTCAGTACTTC. Its protein product is CASSPKGTPGVQYF.

The chain links TRBV13 to TRBJ1-4, with TRBD1 as a possible D gene (6 bases). CDR1 is PRHDT, CDR2 FYEKMQ, per germline (reference sequence). Deletions cut 5 bases from V and 5 bases from J, with 15 bases between. The CDR3 loop spans 15 amino acids. In DNA form, the CDR3 reads TGTGCCAGCAGCAAAGGAGACAGGTCGAATGAAAAACTGTTTTTT. It is translated as CASSKGDRSNEKLFF.

The chain uses TRBV2 and TRBJ1-3; TRBD1 agrees at 10 bases. CDR3 length: 15 amino acids. J was trimmed by 2 bases and V by 6 bases; bases with no gene match: 4. The germline CDR1 and CDR2 sequences are SNHLY and FYNNEI. This CDR3 is CASSDGQGAGNTIYF. CDR3 in DNA: TGTGCCAGCAGCGACGGACAGGGGGCTGGAAACACCATATATTTT.

This clone has more than one count but fewer than ten. This chain connects TRBV6-5 to TRBJ1-6; TRBD1 agrees at 9 bases. The V segment lost 8 bases and the J segment 8 bases; nucleotides outside the gene matches: 10. The CDR3 has 15 residues. CDR1 and CDR2 from the germline V gene are MNHEY and SVGAGI. CDR3 region: CASLSWGQGYSPLHF. CDR3 bases: TGTGCCAGCCTAAGCTGGGGACAGGGTTATTCACCCCTCCACTTT.

The chain is built from TRBV5-3 and TRBJ1-1; a possible D gene is TRBD1 (6 bases). TRBV5-3 is noted as an ORF with a role that remains uncertain. V gave up 3 bases and J gave up 0 bases, with 15 bases separating them. The CDR3 is made up of 16 amino acids. Here the CDR3 DNA reads TGTGCCAGAAGCTACCTCTGTCGGGACATGAACACTGAAGCTTTCTTT. It is translated as CARSYLCRDMNTEAFF.

This chain links TRBV6-5 with TRBJ1-6; TRBD1 might be the D (6 bases). The CDR3 is 15 residues long. The V gene lost 8 bases and the J gene lost 7 bases, with 18 bases spanning the gap. The germline gives CDR1 MNHEY, CDR2 SVGAGI. The CDR3 sequence is CASAKTGLVNSPLHF. The CDR3 DNA follows: TGTGCCAGCGCCAAAACAGGGTTGGTGAATTCACCCCTCCACTTT.

This clone showed up just once. V and J are TRBV6-5 and TRBJ1-2; D may be TRBD1 (5 bases). This CDR3 comprises 15 residues. Trimming shortened V by 4 bases and J by 4 bases, and 16 bases separated the two germline ends. Per the germline V gene, CDR1 is MNHEY and CDR2 is SVGAGI. The CDR3 reads CASSSQGAGFYGYTF. CDR3 nucleotide sequence: TGTGCCAGCAGTTCTCAAGGGGCTGGGTTCTATGGCTACACCTTC.

This sequence joins TRBV6-1 and TRBJ2-2; tentatively, D is TRBD1 (6 bases). With 0 bases removed from V and 6 bases from J, the gap between germline ends came to 11 bases. The CDR3 contains 15 residues. The germline V gene encodes CDR1 MNHNS and CDR2 SASEGT. As DNA, the CDR3 is TGTGCCAGCAGTGAAGCTCGTGAGGGGGCCGGGGAGCTGTTTTTT. Protein product: CASSEAREGAGELFF.

The chain is built from TRBV12-3 or TRBV12-4 and TRBJ1-5, with D uncertain. V shed 6 bases and J shed 5 bases, with 8 bases lying between them. The CDR3 is 12 residues long. CDR3 sequence reads: CASRREDQPQHF. Written as DNA, the CDR3 is TGTGCCAGCAGGCGCGAAGATCAGCCCCAGCATTTT.

The chain combines TRBV16 with TRBJ1-6; 7 nucleotides agree with TRBD1. The CDR3 runs 13 residues. J gave up 10 bases and V 4 bases, and 4 bases lay outside the gene matches. Germline CDR1 reads KGHSY; CDR2 reads FQNENV. The CDR3 reads CASSPDRASPLHF. CDR3 in DNA: TGTGCCAGCAGCCCCGACAGGGCCTCACCCCTCCACTTT.

V and J are TRBV11-2 and TRBJ2-4, with 7 bases matching TRBD1. Germline-derived CDR1 and CDR2 are SGHAT and FQNNGV. V shed 3 bases, J shed 0 bases, and the junction held 5 bases outside the gene matches. The CDR3 loop spans 16 amino acids. CDR3 coding DNA: TGTGCCAGCAGCTTCGGGACAGAACTAGCCAAAAACATTCAGTACTTC. Protein sequence: CASSFGTELAKNIQYF.

This rearrangement joins TRBV6-2 or TRBV6-3 to TRBJ1-5, with 9 bases that match TRBD1. Trimming at V came to 5 bases and at J to 6 bases, leaving 8 bases not matched to a gene. The germline gives CDR1 MNHEY, CDR2 SVGEGT. The length of the CDR3 is 15 residues. In DNA, the CDR3 is TGTGCCAGCAGTAAATGGTGGGGACAGGGTCAGCCCCAGCATTTT. This codes for CASSKWWGQGQPQHF.